This T cell receptor (beta chain) was identified in a study of T-cell reconstitution after alpha-beta-depleted transplantation in children. Comment on this clonotype: Its antigen is still unknown.

Unique molecular identifiers tagged the TCRbeta library. TCRdb fed the PCR reads into MiXCR, producing one record per CDR3 protein. The sample has about 980,000 distinct CDR3 sequences, about 29% seen once. Study results and limitations: Counts and diversity of T cells one year after transplant came mostly from newly produced T cells.

V dropped 6 bases and J dropped 4; count of bases not matched to a gene: 4. The germline CDR1 and CDR2 sequences are SQVTM and ANQGSEA. The CDR3 extends over 13 amino acids. This material consisted of PBMCs, mostly from graft donor cells, taken 360 days after TCRalphabeta/CD19-depleted stem cell transplant. The chain recombines TRBV29-1 with TRBJ2-5, with 11 bases that match TRBD2. The origin of this receptor is a boy less than two years old who had a stem cell transplant for SCID, so the T cells may come from the graft donor. The CDR3 DNA reads as TGCAGCGTCGGGACTAGCGGTCTAGAGACCCAGTACTTC. Residues: CSVGTSGLETQYF. The full variable domain, its missing parts supplied by reference TRBV29-1 and TRBJ2-5, is SAVISQKPSRDICQRGTSLTIQCQVDSQVTMMFWYRQQPGQSLTLIATANQGSEATYESGFVIDKFPISRPNLTFSTLTVSNMSPEDSSIYLCSVGTSGLETQYFGPGTRLLVL.